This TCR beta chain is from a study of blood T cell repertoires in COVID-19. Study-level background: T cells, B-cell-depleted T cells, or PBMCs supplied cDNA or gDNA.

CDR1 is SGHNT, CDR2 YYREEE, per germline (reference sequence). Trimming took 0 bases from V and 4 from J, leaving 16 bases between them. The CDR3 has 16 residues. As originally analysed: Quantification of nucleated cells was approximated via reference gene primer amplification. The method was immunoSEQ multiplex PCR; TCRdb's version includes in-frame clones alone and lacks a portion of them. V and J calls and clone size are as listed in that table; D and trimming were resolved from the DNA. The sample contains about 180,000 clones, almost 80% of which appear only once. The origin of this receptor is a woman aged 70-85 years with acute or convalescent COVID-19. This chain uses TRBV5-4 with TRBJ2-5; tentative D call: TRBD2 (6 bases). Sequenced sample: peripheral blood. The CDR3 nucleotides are TGTGCCAGCAGCTTGGGGGACGGGACTCCCCCAGAGACCCAGTACTTC. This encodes CASSLGDGTPPETQYF.